The TCR beta chain described here comes from a study of blood T cell repertoires in COVID-19. Turning to the study itself: Sites in the United States, Italy and Spain provided acute and convalescent COVID-19 samples. T cells, B-cell-depleted T cells, or PBMCs supplied cDNA or gDNA.

Assay used: immunoSEQ multiplex PCR; TCRdb lists only in-frame clones, some missing. The sample includes just over 150,000 clones, about nine tenths of them seen just once. Deletions cut 0 bases from V and 5 bases from J, with 10 bases between. The length of the CDR3 is 14 residues. Germline-derived CDR1 and CDR2 are LGHDT and YNNKEL (reference sequence). The sequencing input was peripheral blood. The clonotype comes from a woman in her 70s with acute or convalescent COVID-19. This chain joins TRBV3-1 (or the pseudogene TRBV3-2) and TRBJ2-5, with D hard to call. The CDR3 spells CASSQERGWETQYF. CDR3 in DNA: TGTGCCAGCAGCCAAGAAAGAGGTTGGGAGACCCAGTACTTC.